These 24 T cell receptor beta chains came from one sample sequenced in a study of blood T cell repertoires in COVID-19. Sequencing used immunoSEQ multiplex PCR; TCRdb keeps in-frame clones, though not all of them. Here the sample spans about 300,000 clones, about nine tenths being singletons. The sequenced material came from PBMCs or T cells enriched from blood (not recorded which). The receptors come from a young man who had recovered from COVID-19.

This clone was observed a single time. The rearrangement uses TRBV19 and TRBJ2-7, with unresolved D. Germline V CDR1 and CDR2: LNHDA, SQIVND (reference sequence). This CDR3 contains 13 residues. Trimming took 7 bases from V and 3 from J, leaving 13 bases between them. CDR3 bases: TGTGCCAGTACCCCCCGGTCGGGCTACGAGCAGTACTTC. It specifies CASTPRSGYEQYF.

CDR3 sequence (DNA): TGCGCCAGCAGCCAAGTGTCCTATGGCGAGCAGTACTTC. This translates into CASSQVSYGEQYF. V is TRBV4-1 and J is TRBJ2-7; no clear D. Germline CDR1 and CDR2: MGHRA and YSYEKL. V was clipped by 1 base and J by 6 bases, with 10 bases between them. This CDR3 contains 13 residues.

The chain carries TRBV7-9 and TRBJ2-7, with 8 bases identical to TRBD1. The germline gives CDR1 SEHNR, CDR2 FQNEAQ (reference sequence). The CDR3 is 13 residues long. J was trimmed by 3 bases and V by 5 bases; bases with no gene match: 3. CDR3 DNA: TGTGCCAGCAGCCTACAGGGGGACTACGAGCAGTACTTC. It encodes CASSLQGDYEQYF.

The chain links TRBV6-5 to TRBJ1-2, with 12 positions matching TRBD1. V shed 6 bases and J 12 bases; nucleotides not matched to a gene: 8. In germline, CDR1 is MNHEY, CDR2 SVGAGI. The CDR3 is 13 residues long. CDR3 DNA: TGTGCCAGCAGGCCGGGACAGGGGGCTGAGGACACCTTC. Translated, it gives CASRPGQGAEDTF.

The chain links TRBV11-2 to TRBJ1-2; 7 bases match TRBD1. The CDR3 runs 15 residues. Germline V gene sequence: CDR1 SGHAT, CDR2 FQNNGV. The trim removed 4 bases at V and 4 bases at J, leaving 9 bases unmatched. CDR3 protein: CASSSTRGRGYGYTF. DNA of the CDR3: TGTGCCAGCAGCTCAACGAGGGGGCGAGGCTATGGCTACACCTTC.

This chain connects TRBV7-8 to TRBJ1-5, with 7 bases identical to TRBD1. The length of the CDR3 is 15 residues. With V trimmed by 6 bases and J by 2 bases, 7 bases remained unmatched. Germline V gene lookup returns CDR1 SGHVS and CDR2 FQNEAQ. CDR3 in DNA: TGTGCCAGCAGGACAGGGACGATCGGCAATCAGCCCCAGCATTTT. Protein product: CASRTGTIGNQPQHF.

This clone was seen only a few times. This chain uses TRBV7-6 with TRBJ2-4; D unclear. Germline CDR1 is SGHVS and CDR2 is FNYEAQ. Deletions cut 1 base from V and 1 base from J, with 14 bases between. The CDR3 is 17 amino acids. The CDR3 region is CASSLGVHRNAKNIQYF. The CDR3 DNA follows: TGTGCCAGCAGCTTAGGGGTACACAGAAACGCCAAAAACATTCAGTACTTC.

The chain combines TRBV6-4 with TRBJ2-2; no clear D. This CDR3 is 14 amino acids long. Looked up from germline, CDR1 is MRHNA and CDR2 is SNTAGT. Trimming removed 4 bases at V and 0 bases at J, with 6 bases between. CDR3: CASSVAANTGELFF. The CDR3, as DNA: TGTGCCAGCAGTGTCGCAGCGAACACCGGGGAGCTGTTTTTT.

Only a few counts were recorded for this clone. J is TRBJ2-7 and V is TRBV7-9; 9 bases are shared with TRBD2. Germline CDR1 is SEHNR and CDR2 is FQNEAQ (reference sequence). The length of the CDR3 is 14 residues. V was clipped by 5 bases and J by 2 bases; unmatched bases: 4. The DNA for the CDR3 is TGTGCCAGCAGCCAAGGACTAGCGCCCTACGAGCAGTACTTC. It specifies CASSQGLAPYEQYF.

V gene TRBV2 combines with J gene TRBJ1-6; no clear D gene. The germline V and J ends were trimmed by 0 bases and 6 bases, with 3 bases remaining between them. CDR1 and CDR2 (germline): SNHLY, FYNNEI. CDR3 length: 13 residues. The CDR3 nucleotides read TGTGCCAGCAGTGAAGCGCGTAATTCACCCCTCCACTTT. This translates into CASSEARNSPLHF.

This chain links TRBV11-2 with TRBJ1-3, with D tentatively TRBD1 (5 bases). This CDR3 region has 14 residues. V dropped 4 bases and J dropped 0 bases, with 7 bases sitting between them. The germline CDR1 and CDR2 sequences are SGHAT and FQNNGV. DNA for the CDR3: TGTGCCAGCAGCTGGGGGGGCTCTGGAAACACCATATATTTT. It codes for CASSWGGSGNTIYF.

The chain combines TRBV24-1 with TRBJ2-7; TRBD1 might be the D (6 bases). The CDR3 extends over 13 amino acids. Trimming removed 0 bases at V and 4 bases at J, with 6 bases between. Germline V gene sequence: CDR1 KGHDR, CDR2 SFDVKD. Here the CDR3 DNA reads TGTGCCACCAGTGATTTGCAGGGGTACGAGCAGTACTTC. It encodes CATSDLQGYEQYF.

The rearrangement joins TRBV5-1 to TRBJ2-5; 8 bases align to TRBD2. The CDR3 consists of 17 residues. Per the germline V gene, CDR1 is SGHRS and CDR2 is YFSETQ. V trimming: 4 bases; J trimming: 4 bases; junction bases outside the gene matches: 15. The CDR3 loop is CASSPDHRSGAGETQYF. For the CDR3, the DNA is TGCGCCAGCAGCCCGGACCACCGTAGCGGGGCGGGAGAGACCCAGTACTTC. Complete variable domain (other parts from reference TRBV5-1 and TRBJ2-5): KAGVTQTPRYLIKTRGQQVTLSCSPISGHRSVSWYQQTPGQGLQFLFEYFSETQRNKGNFPGRFSGRQFSNSRSEMNVSTLELGDSALYLCASSPDHRSGAGETQYFGPGTRLLVL.

The gene calls are TRBV11-2 and TRBJ2-1, with a possible D match to TRBD2 (7 bases). The CDR3 consists of 15 residues. The germline V gene has CDR1 SGHAT and CDR2 FQNNGV. Trimming stripped 5 bases from V and 2 bases from J, with 13 bases between. CDR3 loop: CASSLRGAPYNEQFF. In DNA form, the CDR3 reads TGTGCCAGCAGCCTTCGGGGGGCCCCCTACAATGAGCAGTTCTTC.

The chain carries TRBV5-8 and TRBJ1-6; 10 bases align to TRBD1. V lost 5 bases, J lost 0 bases, and 2 bases stayed unmatched. Germline V lookup: CDR1 SGHTS, CDR2 YDEGEE. The length of the CDR3 is 16 residues. CDR3 coding DNA: TGTGCCAGCAGGACAGGGGGCAACTCCTATAATTCACCCCTCCACTTT. Protein product: CASRTGGNSYNSPLHF.

V gene TRBV11-2 combines with J gene TRBJ2-5; 7 nucleotides align to TRBD2. Germline V gene lookup returns CDR1 SGHAT and CDR2 FQNNGV. The CDR3 is 14 residues long. Trimming took 4 bases from V and 5 from J; bases not matched to a gene: 7. The CDR3 spells CASSSREGGETQYF. CDR3 DNA: TGTGCCAGCAGCTCGAGGGAGGGCGGGGAGACCCAGTACTTC. The whole variable domain, remainder taken from reference TRBV11-2 and TRBJ2-5, is EAGVAQSPRYKIIEKRQSVAFWCNPISGHATLYWYQQILGQGPKLLIQFQNNGVVDDSQLPKDRFSAERLKGVDSTLKIQPAKLEDSAVYLCASSSREGGETQYFGPGTRLLVL.

The rearrangement uses TRBV7-9 and TRBJ2-4; 7 bases agree with TRBD2. CDR3 length: 15 residues. CDR1 and CDR2 from the germline V gene are SEHNR and FQNEAQ (reference sequence). The junction had 12 bases not matched to a gene; V was cut back by 7 bases and J by 6 bases. CDR3 sequence: CASTTRLAEGNIQYF. The CDR3 coding sequence is TGTGCCAGCACCACGAGGCTAGCGGAGGGAAACATTCAGTACTTC.

This rearrangement joins TRBV5-4 to TRBJ2-3; D possibly corresponds to TRBD2 (6 bases). This CDR3 has 16 residues. V was shortened by 0 bases and J by 3 bases, with 14 bases between the two germline ends. CDR1 is SGHNT, CDR2 YYREEE, per germline (reference sequence). CDR3 bases: TGTGCCAGCAGCTTGGAGGTACCCGGGGGAACAGATACGCAGTATTTT. This sequence encodes CASSLEVPGGTDTQYF. Using reference TRBV5-4 and TRBJ2-3 for the parts outside the CDR3, the full variable domain is ETGVTQSPTHLIKTRGQQVTLRCSSQSGHNTVSWYQQALGQGPQFIFQYYREEENGRGNFPPRFSGLQFPNYSSELNVNALELDDSALYLCASSLEVPGGTDTQYFGPGTRLTVL.

As concerns this clone: The junction shows a germline mismatch at one end, possibly a read error. The V call is TRBV5-8, the J call TRBJ1-2, with 7 bases aligning to TRBD1. Germline loops: CDR1 SGHTS, CDR2 YDEGEE. The CDR3 spans 11 residues. The CDR3 spells CASSLGGQPFF. Written as DNA, the CDR3 is TGTGCCAGCAGCTTGGGGGGACAGCCCTTCTTC.

This chain uses TRBV28 with TRBJ1-5, with D possibly TRBD1 on 6 matching bases. Per the germline V gene, CDR1 is MDHEN and CDR2 is SYDVKM. Deletions cut 6 bases from V and 2 bases from J, with 14 bases between. CDR3 length equals 15 residues. CDR3 in DNA: TGTGCCAGCAGCTGGGGACACCCTGGCAATCAGCCCCAGCATTTT. As protein: CASSWGHPGNQPQHF. The whole variable domain, filled in from reference TRBV28 and TRBJ1-5, reads DVKVTQSSRYLVKRTGEKVFLECVQDMDHENMFWYRQDPGLGLRLIYFSYDVKMKEKGDIPEGYSVSREKKERFSLILESASTNQTSMYLCASSWGHPGNQPQHFGDGTRLSIL.

V gene TRBV3-1 (or the pseudogene TRBV3-2) combines with J gene TRBJ1-1; D is unresolved. Trimming took 4 bases from V and 4 from J, leaving 22 bases between them. Germline V gene sequence: CDR1 LGHDT, CDR2 YNNKEL (reference sequence). The CDR3 runs to 17 residues. CDR3: CASSPRPNSLAGTEAFF. The CDR3 nucleotides read TGTGCCAGCAGCCCTAGGCCCAATAGCCTCGCGGGCACTGAAGCTTTCTTT.

The rearrangement uses TRBV20-1 and TRBJ1-6; TRBD1 matches at 8 bases. Germline values: CDR1 DFQATT, CDR2 SNEGSKA (reference sequence). The CDR3 runs 12 residues. V lost 3 bases, J lost 17 bases, and 9 bases stayed unmatched. CDR3 bases: TGCAGTGCTAGTGGGGGGACAGGTGCGTTCCACTTT. Protein sequence: CSASGGTGAFHF.

A few counts support this clone. The chain carries TRBV28 and TRBJ1-3; no reliable D call. Germline CDR1 MDHEN, CDR2 SYDVKM. The CDR3 has 15 amino acids. The germline V and J ends were trimmed by 0 bases and 0 bases, with 6 bases remaining between them. DNA for the CDR3: TGTGCCAGCAGTTTATGGCAGGTCTCTGGAAACACCATATATTTT. The encoded protein is CASSLWQVSGNTIYF.

The genes are TRBV29-1 and TRBJ1-2; no clear D gene. Trimming took off 5 bases at V and 4 bases at J, with 11 bases between the two ends. Germline V gene lookup returns CDR1 SQVTM and CDR2 ANQGSEA. The length of the CDR3 is 12 residues. This CDR3 reads CSVNDGFYGYTF. CDR3 nucleotides: TGCAGCGTTAATGACGGGTTCTATGGCTACACCTTC.